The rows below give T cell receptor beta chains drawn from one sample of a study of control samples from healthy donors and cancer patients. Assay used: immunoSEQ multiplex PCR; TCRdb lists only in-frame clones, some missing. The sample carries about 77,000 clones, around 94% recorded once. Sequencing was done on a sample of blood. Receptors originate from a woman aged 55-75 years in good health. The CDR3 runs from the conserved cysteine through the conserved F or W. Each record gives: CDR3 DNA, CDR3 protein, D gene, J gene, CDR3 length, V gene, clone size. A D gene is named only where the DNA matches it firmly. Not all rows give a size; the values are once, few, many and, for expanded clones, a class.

TGTGCCAGCAGCTTGCGTTGGGGGTGGGCGAATTCACCCCTCCACTTT | CASSLRWGWANSPLHF | - | TRBJ1-6 | 16 | TRBV5-5 | -
TGTGCCAGCAGCTTCGCGGTGAACACTGAAGCTTTCTTT | CASSFAVNTEAFF | - | TRBJ1-1 | 13 | TRBV11-2 | -
TGTGCCAGCAGTAGACAGGGGAACAATCAGCCCCAGCATTTT | CASSRQGNNQPQHF | TRBD1 | TRBJ1-5 | 14 | TRBV6-5 | once
TGTGCCACCAGCAGAGATAACGTGGGGGGGCGCGAGCAGTACTTC | CATSRDNVGGREQYF | - | TRBJ2-7 | 15 | TRBV15 | -
TGTGCCAGTAGCAACGGAGATTCCGCCCCCTACGAGCAGTACTTC | CASSNGDSAPYEQYF | - | TRBJ2-7 | 15 | TRBV19 | -
TGTGCCAGCGGGGAGGAGAGCAATCAGCCCCAGCATTTT | CASGEESNQPQHF | - | TRBJ1-5 | 13 | TRBV2 | -
TGTGCCAGCAGCCCGCCGGGACTAGCGGTAAATGAGCAGTTCTTC | CASSPPGLAVNEQFF | TRBD2 | TRBJ2-1 | 15 | TRBV4-2 | -
TGTGCCTGGAGTGTTGGGATCGTAAGCTCTGGAAACACCATATATTTT | CAWSVGIVSSGNTIYF | - | TRBJ1-3 | 16 | TRBV30 | once
TGTGCCAGCAGACGAACCCAGGGGATTAGTGGGGAAAAACTGTTTTTT | CASRRTQGISGEKLFF | - | TRBJ1-4 | 16 | TRBV28 | -
TGTGCCAGCAGCTTGGGTCTATCGAAGACCCAGTACTTC | CASSLGLSKTQYF | - | TRBJ2-5 | 13 | TRBV5-6 | -
TGTGCCAGCAGTTTCGAGGTAAATCAGCCCCAGCATTTT | CASSFEVNQPQHF | - | TRBJ1-5 | 13 | TRBV27 | -
TGTGCCAGCAGCGTGAACCCCACAGGGACTAGCACAGATACGCAGTATTTT | CASSVNPTGTSTDTQYF | - | TRBJ2-3 | 17 | TRBV5-5 | -
TGTGCCAGCAGCTTTCGGGACAGAACTTATAGCAATCAGCCCCAGCATTTT | CASSFRDRTYSNQPQHF | TRBD1 | TRBJ1-5 | 17 | TRBV28 | -
TGCGCCAGCAGCTTGAAAACAGATGACTATGGCTACACCTTC | CASSLKTDDYGYTF | - | TRBJ1-2 | 14 | TRBV5-1 | -
TGTGCCAGCAGTTTTGGAGGGGCCTATGGCTACACCTTC | CASSFGGAYGYTF | - | TRBJ1-2 | 13 | TRBV27 | -
TGCGCCAGCAGCTTGGAGGGTCAGCCCCAGCATTTT | CASSLEGQPQHF | - | TRBJ1-5 | 12 | TRBV5-1 | -
TGCGCCAGCAGCTTGGGGGCCACTAGCGGGAACATTCAGTACTTC | CASSLGATSGNIQYF | TRBD2 | TRBJ2-4 | 15 | TRBV5-1 | -
TGTGCCAGCAGATACAAGCGGGCTCATGGTTCGTACGAGCAGTACTTC | CASRYKRAHGSYEQYF | - | TRBJ2-7 | 16 | TRBV11-2 | -
TGTGCCAGCAGTTACCCAAGTTATTCACCCCTCCACTTT | CASSYPSYSPLHF | - | TRBJ1-6 | 13 | TRBV6-5 | -
TGCGCCAGCACCCAGGGTTGGGGGATCTACAATGAGCAGTTCTTC | CASTQGWGIYNEQFF | - | TRBJ2-1 | 15 | TRBV10-2 | once
TGTGCCAGCAGTTACGTGGAGGACTTTTACGAGCAGTACTTC | CASSYVEDFYEQYF | - | TRBJ2-7 | 14 | TRBV6-2/TRBV6-3 | -
TGTGCCAGCATTAAACAGGGGAGAAACACTGAAGCTTTCTTT | CASIKQGRNTEAFF | TRBD1 | TRBJ1-1 | 14 | TRBV6-5 | -
TGTGCCAGCAGGTCGAGCTCCTACAATGAGCAGTTCTTC | CASRSSSYNEQFF | - | TRBJ2-1 | 13 | TRBV6-5 | -